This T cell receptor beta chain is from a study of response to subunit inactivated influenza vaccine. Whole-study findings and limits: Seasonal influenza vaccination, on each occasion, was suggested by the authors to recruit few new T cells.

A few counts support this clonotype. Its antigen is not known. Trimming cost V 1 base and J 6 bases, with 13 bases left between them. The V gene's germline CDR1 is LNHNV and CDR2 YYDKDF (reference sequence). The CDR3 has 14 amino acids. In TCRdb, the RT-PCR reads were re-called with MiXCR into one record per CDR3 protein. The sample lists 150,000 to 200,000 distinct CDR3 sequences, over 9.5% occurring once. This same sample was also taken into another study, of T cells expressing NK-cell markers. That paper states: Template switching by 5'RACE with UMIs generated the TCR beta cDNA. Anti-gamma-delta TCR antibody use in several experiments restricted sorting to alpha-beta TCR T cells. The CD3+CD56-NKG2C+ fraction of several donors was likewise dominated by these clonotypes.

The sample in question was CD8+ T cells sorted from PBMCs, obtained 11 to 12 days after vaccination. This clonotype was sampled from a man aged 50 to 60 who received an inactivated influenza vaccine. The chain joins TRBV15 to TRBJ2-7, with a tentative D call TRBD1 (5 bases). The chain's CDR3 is CATSRVGDQVEQYF. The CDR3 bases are TGTGCCACCAGCAGAGTAGGGGATCAGGTCGAGCAGTACTTC.